A single sample is the source of the 24 T cell receptor beta chains below, sequenced in a study of CD8+CD57+ T cells in acquired aplastic anemia. CDR3 and TCR beta VDJ profiling relied on a genomic DNA template. TCRdb independently ran MiXCR on the reads; one entry per CDR3 protein. Found here are 150,000 to 200,000 distinct CDR3 sequences, 55% to 80% of them singletons; the top ten hold 45% to 50%. Material: sorted CD4+, CD8+, or CD8+CD57+ T cells (not recorded which) from PBMCs. The receptor source for this set is a human donor in good health.

This clonotype was observed many times. The chain combines TRBV20-1 with TRBJ2-7; D may match TRBD1 or TRBD2 (5 bases each). Trimming removed 0 bases at V and 3 bases at J, with 18 bases between. This CDR3 contains 16 residues. Germline values: CDR1 DFQATT, CDR2 SNEGSKA (reference sequence). The CDR3, as DNA: TGCAGTGCTAGAGACACCGGGGCACCTCTCCTCTACGAGCAGTACTTC. Amino acid sequence: CSARDTGAPLLYEQYF.

The rearrangement links TRBV19 to TRBJ1-5, with D hard to call. The CDR3 runs 13 residues. V was trimmed by 8 bases and J by 0 bases, leaving 8 bases between them. Germline V gene sequence: CDR1 LNHDA, CDR2 SQIVND (reference sequence). As DNA, the CDR3 is TGTGCCAGTTTCTCGGGTAGCAATCAGCCCCAGCATTTT. This encodes CASFSGSNQPQHF.

The V call is TRBV20-1, the J call TRBJ2-7, with TRBD1 identical over 8 bases. Trimming cost V 3 bases and J 2 bases; bases outside gene matches: 0. The germline CDR1 and CDR2 sequences are DFQATT and SNEGSKA (reference sequence). The CDR3 contains 12 residues. CDR3 coding DNA: TGCAGTGCTAGGGACAGGGCCTACGAGCAGTACTTC. Translating it yields CSARDRAYEQYF.

Note on this clonotype: This may arise from a read error, as a much more abundant clone is one base away. V gene TRBV15 combines with J gene TRBJ2-1, with 12 bases aligning to TRBD2. The CDR3 runs to 16 residues. Per the germline V gene, CDR1 is LNHNV and CDR2 is YYDKDF (reference sequence). Written as DNA, the CDR3 is TGTGCCAGCAGCGTGGACGGGACTAGCGGGTACGATGAGCAGTTCTTC. It specifies CASSVDGTSGYDEQFF.

At least ten counts were recorded for this clonotype. V gene TRBV11-2 combines with J gene TRBJ2-1, with TRBD2 identical over 11 bases. This CDR3 has 15 amino acids. The J segment lost 3 bases and the V segment lost 7 bases, leaving 5 bases of the junction unmatched. CDR1 and CDR2 (germline): SGHAT, FQNNGV. The CDR3 region is CASTLGLAVYNEQFF. The CDR3, as DNA: TGTGCCAGCACCCTGGGACTAGCGGTCTACAATGAGCAGTTCTTC.

The chain carries TRBV25-1 and TRBJ2-1, with 11 nucleotides matching TRBD1. Germline V gives CDR1 MGHDK, CDR2 SYGVNS. J lost 7 bases, V lost 6 bases, and 11 bases had no gene match. CDR3 length equals 16 residues. The CDR3 DNA reads as TGTGCCAGCAGCCACTTTGGTGGACAGGGGGCAAATGAGCAGTTCTTC. It is translated as CASSHFGGQGANEQFF.

This clonotype has a count of ten or more. As DNA, the CDR3 is TGTGCCAGCAGCCCTGGGACAGACAACTATGGCTACACCTTC. Protein: CASSPGTDNYGYTF. J is TRBJ1-2 and V is TRBV7-9; 7 bases line up with TRBD1. CDR3 length: 14 residues. Per germline, CDR1 SEHNR and CDR2 FQNEAQ (reference sequence). Trimming at V came to 5 bases and at J to 2 bases, leaving 5 bases not matched to a gene.

This clonotype was found a few times. The chain combines TRBV20-1 with TRBJ1-5; D is unclear. This CDR3 has 12 residues. V lost 2 bases and J 2 bases, leaving 4 bases between the germline ends. Germline lookup yields CDR1 DFQATT and CDR2 SNEGSKA (reference sequence). CDR3: CSARQGNQPQHF. In DNA form, the CDR3 reads TGCAGTGCTAGACAGGGCAATCAGCCCCAGCATTTT.

This clonotype was seen at least ten times. The J gene is TRBJ2-2, the V gene TRBV20-1; D is perhaps TRBD1 or TRBD2 (5 bases each). Trimming removed 5 bases from V and 7 bases from J, with 11 bases in between. The CDR3 is 12 residues long. The germline V gene encodes CDR1 DFQATT and CDR2 SNEGSKA (reference sequence). CDR3 loop: CSAPTGGGELFF. The CDR3 DNA is TGCAGTGCTCCAACTGGGGGCGGGGAGCTGTTTTTT.

This clonotype was recorded a few times. The rearrangement joins TRBV9 to TRBJ1-1; no firm D call. The CDR3 length is 15 residues. Looked up from germline, CDR1 is SGDLS and CDR2 is YYNGEE. Trimming stripped 0 bases from V and 5 bases from J, with 14 bases between. CDR3 protein: CASSVGGRVGTEAFF. CDR3 in DNA: TGTGCCAGCAGCGTAGGGGGAAGGGTTGGGACTGAAGCTTTCTTT.

Comment on this clonotype: One end of the junction does not line up with germline, which may come from a read error. This CDR3 reads CASSLSSLAGNTIHF. CDR3 DNA: TGTGCCAGCAGCTTATCGTCGCTAGCTGGAAACACCATACATTTT. The chain links TRBV7-3 to TRBJ1-3; no reliable D call. Germline assignment: CDR1 SGHTA and CDR2 FQGTGA. The CDR3 has 15 amino acids.

This clonotype has ten or more counts. The chain combines TRBV20-1 with TRBJ1-6; D is uncertain. This CDR3 contains 13 residues. Germline-derived CDR1 and CDR2 are DFQATT and SNEGSKA (reference sequence). The V and J ends lost 6 bases and 9 bases respectively, with 15 bases between them. CDR3: CSAGRMGSSPLHF. Written as DNA, the CDR3 is TGCAGTGCCGGTAGGATGGGCTCTTCACCCCTCCACTTT.

The chain is built from TRBV2 and TRBJ1-5, with TRBD1 as a possible D gene (6 bases). V was clipped by 2 bases and J by 5 bases, with 16 bases between them. The CDR3 consists of 16 residues. Germline V gene sequence: CDR1 SNHLY, CDR2 FYNNEI. The CDR3 is CASSERKDRRHQPQHF. The CDR3 nucleotides are TGTGCCAGCAGTGAACGGAAGGACAGACGGCATCAGCCCCAGCATTTT.

This clonotype was seen repeatedly, ten times or more. The chain combines TRBV19 with TRBJ2-1, with D unclear. Germline V gene data show CDR1 as LNHDA and CDR2 as SQIVND (reference sequence). Trimming took 5 bases from V and 4 from J, leaving 9 bases between them. The CDR3 runs 13 residues. CDR3 protein: CASSFLGYNEQFF. The CDR3 DNA reads as TGTGCCAGTAGTTTCTTAGGGTACAATGAGCAGTTCTTC.

The CDR3 coding sequence is TGTGCCAGCAGCACGACGATCTCCTACGAGCAGTACTTC. Amino acid sequence: CASSTTISYEQYF. The V call is TRBV7-2, the J call TRBJ2-7; D is unclear. Germline-derived CDR1 and CDR2 are SGHTA and FQGNSA. V was pared by 5 bases and J by 0 bases, with 8 bases between. The CDR3 is made up of 13 amino acids.

This clonotype was found many times. The J gene is TRBJ2-5, the V gene TRBV29-1; D is undetermined. CDR1 and CDR2 from the germline V gene are SQVTM and ANQGSEA. Deletions cut 3 bases from V and 1 base from J, with 6 bases between. This CDR3 has 12 residues. The CDR3 sequence is CSVDSSQETQYF. As DNA, the CDR3 is TGCAGCGTTGATTCTTCCCAAGAGACCCAGTACTTC.

This clonotype was detected only a few times. The CDR3: CASSLRPGISYEQYF. CDR3 bases: TGTGCCAGCAGTTTAAGGCCCGGAATCTCCTACGAGCAGTACTTC. This chain joins TRBV28 and TRBJ2-7; D unclear. CDR3 length: 15 amino acids. The V end was cut by 2 bases, the J end by 0 bases, with 11 bases between. Germline lookup yields CDR1 MDHEN and CDR2 SYDVKM. Based on the CDR3 plus reference TRBV28 and TRBJ2-7, the full variable domain is DVKVTQSSRYLVKRTGEKVFLECVQDMDHENMFWYRQDPGLGLRLIYFSYDVKMKEKGDIPEGYSVSREKKERFSLILESASTNQTSMYLCASSLRPGISYEQYFGPGTRLTVT.

CDR3 nucleotides: TGTGCCAGCAGCGATTATGTGGGGAGGACAGATACGCAGTATTTT. Its protein is CASSDYVGRTDTQYF. J is TRBJ2-3 and V is TRBV7-8, with D tentatively TRBD2 (6 bases). The ends were cut back, 5 bases at V and 3 bases at J, with 15 bases in the middle. The CDR3 is 15 residues long. The germline V gene encodes CDR1 SGHVS and CDR2 FQNEAQ. The entire variable domain, with the rest obtained from reference TRBV7-8 and TRBJ2-3, is as follows: GAGVSQSPRYKVAKRGQDVALRCDPISGHVSLFWYQQALGQGPEFLTYFQNEAQLDKSGLPSDRFFAERPEGSVSTLKIQRTQQEDSAVYLCASSDYVGRTDTQYFGPGTRLTVL.

The chain couples TRBV12-3 or TRBV12-4 to TRBJ2-2; TRBD1 matches at 9 bases. This CDR3 has 14 amino acids. V lost 6 bases and J lost 6; bases outside the gene matches: 5. The CDR3, as DNA: TGTGCCAGCAGCTTACAGGGGGCTGCCGGGGAGCTGTTTTTT. Translated: CASSLQGAAGELFF.

This clonotype was picked up many times. The rearrangement links TRBV19 to TRBJ2-1; the match to TRBD2 covers 7 bases. Germline assignment: CDR1 LNHDA and CDR2 SQIVND (reference sequence). CDR3 length: 14 residues. The ends lost 6 bases at V and 1 base at J; junction bases unmatched: 3. This CDR3 is CASRTSRSYNEQFF. The CDR3 nucleotides are TGTGCCAGTAGGACTAGCAGATCCTACAATGAGCAGTTCTTC. Complete variable domain (other parts from reference TRBV19 and TRBJ2-1): DGGITQSPKYLFRKEGQNVTLSCEQNLNHDAMYWYRQDPGQGLRLIYYSQIVNDFQKGDIAEGYSVSREKKESFPLTVTSAQKNPTAFYLCASRTSRSYNEQFFGPGTRLTVL.

V and J are TRBV20-1 and TRBJ2-5; 7 bases are shared with TRBD2. The CDR3 totals 15 residues. Germline V gene lookup returns CDR1 DFQATT and CDR2 SNEGSKA (reference sequence). V dropped 3 bases and J dropped 5; count of bases not matched to a gene: 12. CDR3 DNA: TGCAGTGCTAGCCGACGGGAGGAGGGAGGGGAGACCCAGTACTTC. Amino acid sequence: CSASRREEGGETQYF.

Of note for this clonotype: Germline and junction disagree at one end, which may indicate a read error. V is TRBV10-3 and J is TRBJ2-1; TRBD2 matches at 8 bases. Germline assignment: CDR1 ENHRY and CDR2 SYGVKD. There are 18 residues in the CDR3. The CDR3 DNA is TGTGCCAGCAGTTTCCCGTTACTAGCGGTGAGGGGGTACAATGAGCAGTTCTTC. Amino acids: CASSFPLLAVRGYNEQFF.

This clonotype showed up just once. The rearrangement uses TRBV5-1 and TRBJ1-2; no clear D gene. Germline V lookup: CDR1 SGHRS, CDR2 YFSETQ. There are 13 residues in the CDR3. V was clipped by 7 bases and J by 4 bases, with 14 bases between them. The CDR3 DNA follows: TGCGCCAGCTCCCGAAGGACGCCCTATGGCTACACCTTC. It encodes CASSRRTPYGYTF.

This chain uses TRBV7-8 with TRBJ2-3, with 9 positions matching TRBD2. CDR3 size: 17 residues. The germline CDR1 and CDR2 sequences are SGHVS and FQNEAQ. V was pared by 2 bases and J by 3 bases, with 9 bases of the junction left unmatched. CDR3 bases: TGTGCCAGCAGCTTAAAAGGTCTTAGCGGGAGTACAGATACGCAGTATTTT. Translation gives CASSLKGLSGSTDTQYF.